This TCR beta chain was identified in a study of graft-versus-host responses after intestinal transplantation. V gave up 1 base and J gave up 4 bases; unmatched junction bases: 2. Per germline, CDR1 SSHAT and CDR2 FNYEAQ (reference sequence). CDR3 length equals 14 residues. Generated by immunoSEQ multiplex PCR, the TCRdb table keeps only in-frame clones and is missing some. In the table there are over 15,000 clones, 30% to 40% of which are singletons. This clone has more than one count but fewer than ten. The rearrangement links TRBV7-7 to TRBJ2-3, with TRBD2 identical over 7 bases. The sequence derives from a human patient who received an intestinal transplant. This specimen consisted of alloreactive CD4+ T cells from a mixed lymphocyte reaction culture, obtained before intestinal transplant. This sample's subset: CFSE-low proliferating T cells sorted from roughly 6-day pre-transplant mixed lymphocyte reaction (GvH or HvG direction). The CDR3 DNA reads as TGTGCCAGCAGCTTAGGCCTAGCGGCAGATACGCAGTATTTT. It specifies CASSLGLAADTQYF.